Listed here is a single T cell receptor (beta chain). The CDR3 contains 17 residues. CDR1 is MGHRA and CDR2 is YSYEKL in the germline V gene. The V gene end was trimmed by 0 bases and the J gene end by 7 bases; junction bases not matched to a gene: 11. The data are from a study of T cell responses to AZD1222 COVID-19 vaccine. Method: immunoSEQ multiplex PCR; TCRdb's copy keeps in-frame clones and lacks some. The sample has tens of thousands of clones; 65% to 80% are singletons. Sequencing was performed on peripheral blood, taken on day 0 of MenACWY control vaccination. This receptor was obtained from an adult in good health. The chain is built from TRBV4-1 and TRBJ2-1; TRBD1 matches at 8 bases. The DNA for the CDR3 is TGCGCCAGCAGCCAAGATGAGTACAGGGGGATTGGGAATGAGCAGTTCTTC. This gives the protein CASSQDEYRGIGNEQFF.